These 31 T cell receptor beta chains came from one sample sequenced in a study of beta chain features in type 1 diabetes. Investigators reverse transcribed all isolated RNA, so they sequenced expressed TCRB transcripts. Produced via immunoSEQ multiplex PCR; TCRdb's table is partial and in-frame only. In the table there are approximately 470,000 clones, approximately 30% of which are singletons. Material: naive CD4+ T cells from blood. These receptors all come from a man aged 18 to 30 in good health.

This rearrangement joins TRBV5-4 to TRBJ2-1; D is unclear. V lost 2 bases to trimming and J lost 6 bases, with 15 bases between them. CDR1 is SGHNT and CDR2 is YYREEE in the germline V gene (reference sequence). The CDR3 sequence is 15 residues long. CDR3 sequence reads: CASSFGRLPLNEQFF. The CDR3 coding sequence is TGTGCCAGCAGCTTCGGACGACTCCCGCTCAATGAGCAGTTCTTC.

This clone turned up a few times. CDR3 DNA: TGTGCCTGGAGTTTTTCCAACTCTGGAAACACCATATATTTT. Amino acid sequence: CAWSFSNSGNTIYF. The gene calls are TRBV30 and TRBJ1-3; D not resolved. Per germline, CDR1 GTSNPN and CDR2 SVGIG (reference sequence). CDR3 size: 14 residues. Trimming shortened V by 2 bases and J by 0 bases, and 8 bases separated the two germline ends.

This clone was observed a few times. The CDR3 sequence is CASSHRTSGYNEQFF. CDR3 sequence (DNA): TGCGCCAGCAGCCATAGGACTAGCGGGTATAATGAGCAGTTCTTC. This chain uses TRBV4-3 with TRBJ2-1; 11 bases map to TRBD2. V lost 3 bases to trimming and J lost 7 bases; unmatched junction nucleotides: 5. CDR1 and CDR2 from the germline V gene are LGHNA and YSLEER. The CDR3 sequence is 15 residues long.

The chain links TRBV7-9 to TRBJ2-5; D is ambiguous. Germline lookup yields CDR1 SEHNR and CDR2 FQNEAQ (reference sequence). V was clipped by 6 bases and J by 4 bases, with 6 bases between them. The CDR3 contains 11 residues. The DNA of the CDR3 is TGTGCCAGCAGACTTCGAGAGACCCAGTACTTC. It specifies CASRLRETQYF.

The J gene is TRBJ2-5, the V gene TRBV29-1; possible D gene TRBD1, 7 bases. The CDR3 sequence is 16 residues long. CDR1 is SQVTM, CDR2 ANQGSEA, per germline. The V and J ends lost 4 bases and 5 bases respectively, with 23 bases between them. CDR3 amino acids: CSVGRGGSSVEETQYF. As DNA, the CDR3 is TGCAGCGTTGGGCGAGGGGGCTCTAGCGTGGAGGAGACCCAGTACTTC.

V gene TRBV29-1 combines with J gene TRBJ2-3; D perhaps matches TRBD2 (5 bases). The CDR3 has 15 residues. V was cut by 2 bases and J by 0 bases, with 12 bases left in between. Germline values: CDR1 SQVTM, CDR2 ANQGSEA. The DNA of the CDR3 is TGCAGCGTTGAAACCCCGCGGGTTAGCACAGATACGCAGTATTTT. It translates to CSVETPRVSTDTQYF.

The V call is TRBV12-5, the J call TRBJ2-7, with a weak D call TRBD2 (7 bases). The CDR3 extends over 15 amino acids. Trimming cost V 5 bases and J 5 bases, with 19 bases left between them. Germline CDR1 is LGHNT and CDR2 is FRNRAP. DNA of the CDR3: TGTGCTAGTGGTCCATTGAGCGGGACAAGCAACGAGCAGTACTTC. Translation: CASGPLSGTSNEQYF.

A few counts support this clone. The J gene is TRBJ1-1, the V gene TRBV30; D remains unclear. Germline V gene lookup returns CDR1 GTSNPN and CDR2 SVGIG (reference sequence). The V end lost 4 bases, the J end lost 1 base, and 10 bases lay between the germline ends. CDR3 size: 13 residues. The CDR3 loop reads CAWIGGENTEAFF. CDR3 sequence (DNA): TGTGCCTGGATAGGAGGAGAGAACACTGAAGCTTTCTTT.

V and J are TRBV30 and TRBJ1-4; D ambiguous. V was clipped by 0 bases and J by 8 bases, with 13 bases between them. Germline-derived CDR1 and CDR2 are GTSNPN and SVGIG (reference sequence). The CDR3 sequence is 14 residues long. CDR3 amino acids: CAWSVRRNGEKLFF. The CDR3 DNA reads TGTGCCTGGAGTGTACGACGGAATGGCGAAAAACTGTTTTTT. Together with reference TRBV30 and TRBJ1-4, the CDR3 gives the full variable domain: SQTIHQWPATLVQPVGSPLSLECTVEGTSNPNLYWYRQAAGRGLQLLFYSVGIGQISSEVPQNLSASRPQDRQFILSSKKLLLSDSGFYLCAWSVRRNGEKLFFGSGTQLSVL.

The table lists this clone with a few counts. J is TRBJ2-1 and V is TRBV9; D tentatively fits TRBD1 or TRBD2 (7 bases each). Trimming cost V 4 bases and J 7 bases, with 18 bases left between them. Germline assignment: CDR1 SGDLS and CDR2 YYNGEE. This CDR3 has 15 residues. CDR3 in amino acids: CASSRGDSMRNEQFF. CDR3 in DNA: TGTGCCAGCAGCCGGGGGGACAGCATGAGGAATGAGCAGTTCTTC.

The CDR3 nucleotides read TGCGCCAGCAGCCGACTAGGACGCGGGAGCTCCTACAATGAGCAGTTCTTC. Translated, it gives CASSRLGRGSSYNEQFF. The chain has TRBV4-3 and TRBJ2-1; 7 positions agree with TRBD2. The CDR3 length is 17 residues. Germline assignment: CDR1 LGHNA and CDR2 YSLEER. Losses at the gene ends were 4 bases for V and 0 bases for J; bases not matched to a gene: 9.

Only a few counts were recorded for this clone. The chain couples TRBV5-4 to TRBJ2-7; 8 positions agree with TRBD1. CDR3 length: 15 residues. With V trimmed by 4 bases and J by 3 bases, 9 bases remained unmatched. The V gene's germline CDR1 is SGHNT and CDR2 YYREEE (reference sequence). CDR3 coding DNA: TGTGCCAGCAGCCGAAGGACAGGGAGAGACTACGAGCAGTACTTC. Translating gives CASSRRTGRDYEQYF.

The genes are TRBV6-5 and TRBJ1-5; TRBD1 might be the D (6 bases). V gave up 4 bases and J gave up 5 bases, with 12 bases separating them. Looked up from germline, CDR1 is MNHEY and CDR2 is SVGAGI. This CDR3 is built from 14 residues. The CDR3 loop reads CASSSQGSHQPQHF. The CDR3 bases are TGTGCCAGCAGTTCTCAGGGGAGCCATCAGCCCCAGCATTTT.

The gene calls are TRBV4-2 and TRBJ1-2; D perhaps matches TRBD1 (5 bases). Trimming removed 0 bases at V and 7 bases at J, with 12 bases between. The CDR3 length is 14 residues. Per germline, CDR1 LGHNA and CDR2 YNFKEQ. The CDR3 sequence is CASSQDAGVGGYTF. The DNA for the CDR3 is TGTGCCAGCAGCCAAGACGCGGGGGTCGGTGGCTACACCTTC.

In its sample, this clone was seen a few times. This chain joins TRBV5-1 and TRBJ1-5; D perhaps matches TRBD1 (5 bases). The ends were cut back, 4 bases at V and 5 bases at J, with 13 bases in the middle. The germline gives CDR1 SGHRS, CDR2 YFSETQ. The length of the CDR3 is 14 residues. The DNA for the CDR3 is TGCGCCAGCAGCATAAGTGCAGGGTATCAGCCCCAGCATTTT. Translated, it gives CASSISAGYQPQHF.

The chain carries TRBV6-4 and TRBJ2-1, with D possibly TRBD2 on 5 matching bases. The germline V gene encodes CDR1 MRHNA and CDR2 SNTAGT. V lost 3 bases and J 0 bases, leaving 12 bases between the germline ends. The CDR3 has 16 amino acids. The CDR3 DNA sequence: TGTGCCAGCAGTGATTCTAGGAGGAGCTCCTACAATGAGCAGTTCTTC. Translating it yields CASSDSRRSSYNEQFF.

The chain combines TRBV29-1 with TRBJ2-1, with a possible D match to TRBD1 (6 bases). CDR3 length: 17 residues. CDR1 is SQVTM and CDR2 is ANQGSEA in the germline V gene. The V and J ends lost 6 bases and 9 bases respectively, with 30 bases between them. CDR3 nucleotide sequence: TGCAGCGTCGAAAGGCGGCCCAGGGGAACTCTGAATGGTGAGCAGTTCTTC. It translates to CSVERRPRGTLNGEQFF.

The chain employs TRBV5-4 and TRBJ2-4; 7 positions agree with TRBD2. Trimming at V came to 4 bases and at J to 4 bases, leaving 8 bases not matched to a gene. The CDR3 is 15 residues long. Looked up from germline, CDR1 is SGHNT and CDR2 is YYREEE (reference sequence). CDR3 coding DNA: TGTGCCAGCAGCATAACTAGCGCCCGAAAAAACATTCAGTACTTC. Amino acid sequence: CASSITSARKNIQYF.

This clone was detected a few times. The chain combines TRBV30 with TRBJ2-1, with 7 nucleotides matching TRBD1. This CDR3 is 14 amino acids long. Germline lookup yields CDR1 GTSNPN and CDR2 SVGIG (reference sequence). The V gene end was trimmed by 2 bases and the J gene end by 6 bases; junction bases not matched to a gene: 7. CDR3 sequence (DNA): TGTGCCTGGAGTCCCGACAGGGAAGGCAATGAGCAGTTCTTC. Protein product: CAWSPDREGNEQFF.

This clone was seen only once. The rearrangement uses TRBV5-4 and TRBJ2-3, with D uncertain. V lost 4 bases and J 2 bases, leaving 5 bases between the germline ends. Germline V CDR1 and CDR2: SGHNT, YYREEE (reference sequence). The CDR3 loop spans 12 amino acids. CDR3 nucleotide sequence: TGTGCCAGCAGCACCTCCACAGATACGCAGTATTTT. This gives the protein CASSTSTDTQYF.

The rearrangement joins TRBV5-6 to TRBJ2-7, with D uncertain. This CDR3 contains 12 residues. Per germline, CDR1 SGHDT and CDR2 YYEEEE. Trimming took 1 base from V and 4 from J, leaving 6 bases between them. As DNA, the CDR3 is TGTGCCAGCAGCTTGCCCCGGTACGAGCAGTACTTC. It yields the protein CASSLPRYEQYF.

The chain is built from TRBV7-9 and TRBJ2-7; D might be TRBD1 (6 bases). This CDR3 contains 15 residues. Germline V gene data show CDR1 as SEHNR and CDR2 as FQNEAQ (reference sequence). With 2 bases removed from V and 2 bases from J, the gap between germline ends came to 13 bases. As DNA, the CDR3 is TGTGCCAGCAGCTTAAGCATGTCAGGGGCCTACGAGCAGTACTTC. Amino acids: CASSLSMSGAYEQYF.

This clone was seen more than once but under ten times. The chain is built from TRBV14 and TRBJ2-2, with 8 positions matching TRBD2. Germline V gives CDR1 SGHDN, CDR2 FVKESK. CDR3 length: 15 residues. The trim removed 0 bases at V and 4 bases at J, leaving 1 base unmatched. For the CDR3, the DNA is TGTGCCAGCAGCCAAGATCTAGCGGGCACCGGGGAGCTGTTTTTT. Amino acids: CASSQDLAGTGELFF.

Concerning this clone itself: This sample includes further DNA sequences coding for the same CDR3. This sequence joins TRBV7-2 and TRBJ2-3; TRBD2 matches 7 bases. The CDR3 is made up of 15 amino acids. Germline trimming cut 0 bases from V and 3 bases from J; bases unmatched to any gene: 3. CDR1 SGHTA and CDR2 FQGNSA come from the germline V gene. CDR3 sequence reads: CASSLAGGPTDTQYF. CDR3 coding DNA: TGTGCCAGCAGCTTAGCGGGAGGGCCTACAGATACGCAGTATTTT.

There are a few counts of this clone. This chain joins TRBV10-3 and TRBJ2-7; a weak D match, TRBD1 (5 bases). The CDR3 runs 14 residues. The V and J ends lost 2 bases and 3 bases respectively, with 11 bases between them. Germline CDR1 and CDR2: ENHRY and SYGVKD. This chain's CDR3 is CAISELGRDYEQYF. CDR3 coding DNA: TGTGCCATCAGTGAGCTGGGCAGGGACTACGAGCAGTACTTC.

The chain has TRBV5-6 and TRBJ1-5; TRBD1 is a possible D gene (6 bases). CDR1 is SGHDT, CDR2 YYEEEE, per germline. The CDR3 runs 15 residues. The V and J ends lost 1 base and 0 bases respectively, with 8 bases between them. As DNA, the CDR3 is TGTGCCAGCAGCTTGTACAGGGTTAGCAATCAGCCCCAGCATTTT. Its translation: CASSLYRVSNQPQHF. Looking up the rest from reference TRBV5-6 and TRBJ1-5 gives the full variable domain: DAGVTQSPTHLIKTRGQQVTLRCSPKSGHDTVSWYQQALGQGPQFIFQYYEEEERQRGNFPDRFSGHQFPNYSSELNVNALLLGDSALYLCASSLYRVSNQPQHFGDGTRLSIL.

Worth noting for this clone: The identical CDR3 is also encoded by other nucleotide sequences in the sample. The V gene is TRBV30, the J gene TRBJ2-5; 7 bases align to TRBD2. This CDR3 region has 14 residues. The trim removed 0 bases at V and 1 base at J, leaving 2 bases unmatched. CDR1 and CDR2 (germline): GTSNPN, SVGIG (reference sequence). The CDR3 sequence: CAWSVRGVQETQYF. The CDR3 DNA reads as TGTGCCTGGAGTGTACGGGGGGTCCAAGAGACCCAGTACTTC.

This chain uses TRBV5-4 with TRBJ2-1; D unresolved. Germline V gives CDR1 SGHNT, CDR2 YYREEE (reference sequence). The CDR3 runs to 13 residues. The germline V and J ends were trimmed by 0 bases and 0 bases, with 1 base remaining between them. The CDR3 spells CASSLDSYNEQFF. In DNA, the CDR3 is TGTGCCAGCAGCTTGGACTCCTACAATGAGCAGTTCTTC.

The rearrangement uses TRBV5-6 and TRBJ2-5, with D uncertain. Germline CDR1 reads SGHDT; CDR2 reads YYEEEE. The CDR3 is made up of 13 amino acids. With 0 bases removed from V and 4 bases from J, the gap between germline ends came to 7 bases. This CDR3 is CASSLEGIETQYF. The CDR3 DNA is TGTGCCAGCAGCTTGGAAGGGATAGAGACCCAGTACTTC.

The chain has TRBV6-5 and TRBJ2-5; no definite D call. The CDR3 runs 13 residues. The V and J ends lost 5 bases and 0 bases respectively, with 7 bases between them. CDR1 is MNHEY, CDR2 SVGAGI, per germline. CDR3 in DNA: TGTGCCAGCAGTGGCGGACACCAAGAGACCCAGTACTTC. This translates into CASSGGHQETQYF.

The chain uses TRBV7-9 and TRBJ2-7; perhaps TRBD1 as D (6 bases). Germline CDR1 is SEHNR and CDR2 is FQNEAQ (reference sequence). This CDR3 contains 15 residues. V gave up 2 bases and J gave up 1 base, with 12 bases separating them. As DNA, the CDR3 is TGTGCCAGCAGCTTAAGGGCAGGGGCTTCCTACGAGCAGTACTTC. Protein product: CASSLRAGASYEQYF.